This T cell receptor (beta chain) was profiled in a study of T cells in Graves' hyperthyroidism and ophthalmopathy (dated by TCRdb to the late 2010s). About the investigation overall: Peripheral blood was sampled at the time of initial diagnosis, prior to any treatment. A discovery cohort of about a hundred patients, roughly 45 with Graves' ophthalmopathy and roughly 59 with stable Graves' hyperthyroidism, was used to find distinguishing TCR V-J signatures. The paper describes TCR Vbeta CDR3 sequencing of fewer than 150 peripheral blood samples, made up of 43 ophthalmopathy patients, 70 to 80 hyperthyroidism patients and some 17 progressor patients. The 100 or so discovery patients were randomly divided into training and test sets at a 7:3 ratio. After sampling, hyperthyroidism patients received methimazole starting at 30 mg daily, and ophthalmopathy patients received high-dose intravenous methylprednisolone. Prospective prediction of ophthalmopathy was tested in an independent validation cohort consisting of fewer than 20 hyperthyroidism patients and around 17 patients who later progressed to ophthalmopathy. Thyroid tissue and blood T-cell repertoires from six Graves' hyperthyroidism patients were also compared in the study.

Amplification of TCR beta CDR3 regions was carried out from RNA transcripts. The first round of RT-PCR for the TCR CDR3 was performed with the HTBI primer set and the Qiagen OneStep RT-PCR kit. Libraries were constructed in a second round of multiplex PCR, after which size selection and purification were carried out. Sequencing of the libraries was done on an Illumina HiSeq2000 using paired-end 100 bp reads. In the source study's methods: SOAPnuke was used to process the raw data, throwing out any read that contained adapters or uncalled bases, had a mean Phred below 15, or lacked an exact constant-primer or identifier match. High-quality paired reads were merged with COPE v1.2.5, and unique nucleotide sequences were defined as clonotypes. MiTCR v1.1 was used to align the clonotypes against IMGT TRBV, TRBD and TRBJ reference segments. The analysis included only V-J combinations with a frequency above 0.0001, which together covered around 99% of the repertoires. The TCS score was defined as F50 (clonal expansion) divided by E x V (chaos), with BLOSUM62-based TCRdist calculated between CDR3 peptides within each V-J. Welch's t-statistics and random forest reduced roughly 530 V-J features to roughly 13, which were used in a naive Bayes classifier (R e1071). TCRdb took the public reads, trimmed them with fastp at Q25, ran MiXCR for clone calling and kept in-frame beta chains. CDR3 protein sequences are deduplicated, and each keeps its most common genes and DNA. The V and J calls here are based on TCRdb, not the publication. The sample table holds fewer than 500,000 distinct CDR3 sequences, of which under 15% were seen once. Around 14% of the sample rests with the top ten.

Study-level results and caveats: Most expanded thyroid clonotypes (frequency above 0.001) were also detected in blood, suggesting blood repertoires may reflect thyroid immune responses. In validation, the model predicted progression to ophthalmopathy a median of about 6.5 months before onset, with about 67% sensitivity and 72.22% specificity. Ophthalmopathy was separated from stable hyperthyroidism by a 13 V-J signature model, with around 88% sensitivity and 81% to 82% specificity obtained in cross-validation and 80%/75% obtained in testing. No statistical method was used to fix the sample size in advance, and group allocation was not hidden from the investigators.

Ophthalmopathy patients had moderately to severely active disease, Clinical Activity Score of at least 3, NOSPECS grade of at least 4, and duration under 3 months. The study excluded patients with uncontrolled infections, other autoimmune diseases, pregnancy or lactation. Diagnoses were established on the basis of clinical symptoms, serum thyroxine and TRAb, thyroid ultrasound, and orbital computed tomography. PBMCs were isolated from about 9.2 ml of fresh peripheral blood by Ficoll-Paque density gradient centrifugation. Total RNA was extracted using Trizol reagent, and RNA quality was assessed on an Agilent 2100 Bioanalyzer. Relative to germline, V is missing 5 bases and J is missing 5 bases, with 8 bases of the junction outside any gene match. The CDR3 has 14 amino acids, counting the end cysteine and phenylalanine. Here the CDR3 DNA is all that survives: 42 bases in frame from base 1. CDR1 and CDR2 are drawn from the germline V gene (reference sequence): LNHDA, SQIVND.

Regarding this clonotype: Its antigen is currently not known. No quality values exist for individual bases; no much larger clone is one base distant.

This receptor was identified in a man aged 18 to 30 with Graves' ophthalmopathy. The V and J segments used are TRBV19 and TRBJ1-2; 7 central nucleotides agree with TRBD1. Sequencing was done on a sample of blood. The DNA reads TGTGCCAGTAGTCGGGAAGGGGGCGGTTATGGCTACACCTTC. Translation gives CASSREGGGYGYTF.